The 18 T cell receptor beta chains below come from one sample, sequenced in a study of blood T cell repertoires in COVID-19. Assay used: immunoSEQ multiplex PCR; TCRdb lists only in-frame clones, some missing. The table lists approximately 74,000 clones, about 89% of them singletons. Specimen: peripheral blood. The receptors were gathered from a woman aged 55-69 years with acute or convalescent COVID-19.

CDR3 sequence reads: CASKKSPTSGANVLTF. The CDR3 nucleotides are TGTGCCAGCAAGAAGTCCCCTACCTCTGGGGCCAACGTCCTGACTTTC. The rearrangement links TRBV27 to TRBJ2-6; no clear D gene. CDR1 and CDR2 from the germline V gene are MNHEY and SMNVEV (reference sequence). Trimming took 7 bases from V and 0 from J, leaving 13 bases between them. This CDR3 contains 16 residues.

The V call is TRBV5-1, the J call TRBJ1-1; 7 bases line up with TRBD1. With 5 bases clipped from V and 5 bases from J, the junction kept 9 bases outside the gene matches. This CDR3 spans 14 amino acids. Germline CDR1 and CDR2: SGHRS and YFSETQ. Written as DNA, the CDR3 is TGCGCCAGCAGACCCGGGACAGAGGGTACTGAAGCTTTCTTT. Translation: CASRPGTEGTEAFF.

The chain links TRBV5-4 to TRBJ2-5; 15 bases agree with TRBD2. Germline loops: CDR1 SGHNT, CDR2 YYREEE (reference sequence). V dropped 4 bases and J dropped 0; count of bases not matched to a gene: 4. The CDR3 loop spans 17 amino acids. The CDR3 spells CASSRGLAGGDQETQYF. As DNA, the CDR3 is TGTGCCAGCAGCCGGGGACTAGCGGGGGGAGACCAAGAGACCCAGTACTTC.

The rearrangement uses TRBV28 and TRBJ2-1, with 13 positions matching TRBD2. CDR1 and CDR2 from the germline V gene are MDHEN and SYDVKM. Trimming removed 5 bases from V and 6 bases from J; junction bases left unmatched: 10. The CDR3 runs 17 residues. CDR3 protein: CASSLYPGLAGTNEQFF. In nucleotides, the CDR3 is TGTGCCAGCAGTCTGTATCCGGGACTAGCGGGGACCAATGAGCAGTTCTTC.

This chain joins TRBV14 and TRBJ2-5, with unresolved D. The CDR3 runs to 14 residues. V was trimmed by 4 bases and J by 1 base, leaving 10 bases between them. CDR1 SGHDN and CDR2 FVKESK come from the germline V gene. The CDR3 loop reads CASSRSAGQETQYF. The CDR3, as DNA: TGTGCCAGCAGCCGATCCGCCGGCCAAGAGACCCAGTACTTC. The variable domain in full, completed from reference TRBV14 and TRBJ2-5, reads EAGVTQFPSHSVIEKGQTVTLRCDPISGHDNLYWYRRVMGKEIKFLLHFVKESKQDESGMPNNRFLAERTGGTYSTLKVQPAELEDSGVYFCASSRSAGQETQYFGPGTRLLVL.

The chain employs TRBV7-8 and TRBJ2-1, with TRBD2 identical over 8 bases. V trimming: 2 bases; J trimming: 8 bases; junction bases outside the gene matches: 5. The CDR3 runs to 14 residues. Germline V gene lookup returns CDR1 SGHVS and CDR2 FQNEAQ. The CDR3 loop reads CASSLSRAGDEQFF. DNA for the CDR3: TGTGCCAGCAGCTTAAGTCGAGCGGGAGATGAGCAGTTCTTC.

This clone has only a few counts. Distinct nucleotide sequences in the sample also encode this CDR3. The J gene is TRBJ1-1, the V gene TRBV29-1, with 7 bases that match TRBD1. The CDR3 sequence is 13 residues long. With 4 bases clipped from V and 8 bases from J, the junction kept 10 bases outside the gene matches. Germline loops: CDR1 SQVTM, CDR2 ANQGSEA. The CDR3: CSVGGQGGAEAFF. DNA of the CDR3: TGCAGCGTTGGGGGGCAGGGGGGCGCAGAAGCTTTCTTT.

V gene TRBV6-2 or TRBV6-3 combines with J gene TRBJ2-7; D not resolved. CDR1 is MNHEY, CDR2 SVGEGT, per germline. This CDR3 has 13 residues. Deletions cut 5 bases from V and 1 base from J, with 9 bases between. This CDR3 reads CASSASGSYEQYF. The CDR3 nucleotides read TGTGCCAGCAGTGCCTCGGGTTCCTACGAGCAGTACTTC.

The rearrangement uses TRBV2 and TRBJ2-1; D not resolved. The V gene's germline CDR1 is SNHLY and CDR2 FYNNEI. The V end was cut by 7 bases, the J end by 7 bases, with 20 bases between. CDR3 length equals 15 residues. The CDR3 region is CASNPRGGFGNEQFF. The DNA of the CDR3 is TGTGCCAGCAACCCAAGAGGTGGTTTTGGAAATGAGCAGTTCTTC. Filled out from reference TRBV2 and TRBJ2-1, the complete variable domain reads EPEVTQTPSHQVTQMGQEVILRCVPISNHLYFYWYRQILGQKVEFLVSFYNNEISEKSEIFDDQFSVERPDGSNFTLKIRSTKLEDSAMYFCASNPRGGFGNEQFFGPGTRLTVL.

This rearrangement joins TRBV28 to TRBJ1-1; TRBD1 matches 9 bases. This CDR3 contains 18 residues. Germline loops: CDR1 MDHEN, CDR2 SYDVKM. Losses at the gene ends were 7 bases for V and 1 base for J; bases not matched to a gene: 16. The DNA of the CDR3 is TGTGCCAGCACGCCCGGGACAGGGTTTTTCGTGGGGAACACTGAAGCTTTCTTT. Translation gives CASTPGTGFFVGNTEAFF. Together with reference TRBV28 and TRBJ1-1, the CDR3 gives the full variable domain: DVKVTQSSRYLVKRTGEKVFLECVQDMDHENMFWYRQDPGLGLRLIYFSYDVKMKEKGDIPEGYSVSREKKERFSLILESASTNQTSMYLCASTPGTGFFVGNTEAFFGQGTRLTVV.

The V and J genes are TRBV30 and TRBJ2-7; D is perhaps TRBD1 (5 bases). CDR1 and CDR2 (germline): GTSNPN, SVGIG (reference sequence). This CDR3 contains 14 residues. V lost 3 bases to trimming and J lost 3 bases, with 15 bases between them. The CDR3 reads CAWSAPFRVYEQYF. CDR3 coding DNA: TGTGCCTGGAGCGCCCCCTTCAGGGTCTACGAGCAGTACTTC.

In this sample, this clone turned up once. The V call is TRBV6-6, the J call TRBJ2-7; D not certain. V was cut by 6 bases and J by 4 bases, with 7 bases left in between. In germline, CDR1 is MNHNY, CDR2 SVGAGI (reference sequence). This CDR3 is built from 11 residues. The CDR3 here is CASREIYEQYF. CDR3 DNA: TGTGCCAGCAGAGAGATTTACGAGCAGTACTTC.

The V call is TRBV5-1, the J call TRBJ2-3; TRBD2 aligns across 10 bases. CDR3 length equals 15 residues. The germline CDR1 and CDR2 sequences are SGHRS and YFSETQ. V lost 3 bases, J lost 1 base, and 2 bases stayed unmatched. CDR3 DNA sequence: TGCGCCAGCAGCTACACTAGCGGGGGCACAGATACGCAGTATTTT. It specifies CASSYTSGGTDTQYF.

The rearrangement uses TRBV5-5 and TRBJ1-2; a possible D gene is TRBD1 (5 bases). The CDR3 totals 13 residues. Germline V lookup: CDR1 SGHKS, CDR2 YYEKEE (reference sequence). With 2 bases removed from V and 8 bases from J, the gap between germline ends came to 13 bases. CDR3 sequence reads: CASSLDSDQGYTF. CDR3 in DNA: TGTGCCAGCAGCTTAGACAGTGATCAGGGCTACACCTTC.

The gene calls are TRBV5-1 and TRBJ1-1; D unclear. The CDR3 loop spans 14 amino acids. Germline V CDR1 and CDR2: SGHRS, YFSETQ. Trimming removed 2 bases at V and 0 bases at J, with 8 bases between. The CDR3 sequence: CASSLEGMNTEAFF. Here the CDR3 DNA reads TGCGCCAGCAGCTTAGAGGGCATGAACACTGAAGCTTTCTTT.

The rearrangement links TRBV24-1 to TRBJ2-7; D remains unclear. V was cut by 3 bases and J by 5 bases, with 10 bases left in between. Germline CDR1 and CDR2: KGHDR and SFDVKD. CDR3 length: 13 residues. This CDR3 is CATSDTVSHEQYF. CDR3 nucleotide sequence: TGTGCCACCAGTGATACAGTTTCGCACGAGCAGTACTTC.

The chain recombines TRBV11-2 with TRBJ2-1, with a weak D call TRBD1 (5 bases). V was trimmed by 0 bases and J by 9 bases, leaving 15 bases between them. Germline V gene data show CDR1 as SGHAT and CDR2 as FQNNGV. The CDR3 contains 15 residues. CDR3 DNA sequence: TGTGCCAGCAGCTTAGACAGGGTGGGTGGCGGTGAGCAGTTCTTC. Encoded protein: CASSLDRVGGGEQFF.

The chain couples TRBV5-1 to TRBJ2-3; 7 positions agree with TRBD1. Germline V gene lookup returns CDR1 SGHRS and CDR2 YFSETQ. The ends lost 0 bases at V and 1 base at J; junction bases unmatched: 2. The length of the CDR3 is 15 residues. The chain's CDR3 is CASSLGQGGTDTQYF. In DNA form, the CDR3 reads TGCGCCAGCAGCTTGGGACAGGGTGGCACAGATACGCAGTATTTT.